Listed below are T cell receptor beta chains from one sample, sequenced in a study of T cell responses to AZD1222 COVID-19 vaccine. Some clones are missing from TCRdb's copy, which holds only in-frame ones; the method was immunoSEQ multiplex PCR. The sample lists about 110,000 clones, more than 70% occurring once. The sample in question was peripheral blood, obtained on day 0 of AZD1222 vaccination. The receptor set was obtained from an adult in good health. CDR3s include the opening cysteine and the closing phenylalanine or tryptophan. D genes are given only for firm matches. Expanded clones get a size class; other rows say once, few or many, or leave the size out.

v_gene: TRBV19; j_gene: TRBJ1-6; len: 13; d_gene: .; abundance: .; CDR3aa: CASKVGADSPLHF; CDR3nt: TGTGCCAGTAAGGTGGGGGCGGATTCACCCCTCCACTTT
v_gene: TRBV7-9; j_gene: TRBJ2-1; len: 15; d_gene: .; abundance: .; CDR3aa: CASSLFGESYNEQFF; CDR3nt: TGTGCCAGCAGCTTATTTGGGGAGTCCTACAATGAGCAGTTCTTC
v_gene: TRBV5-1; j_gene: TRBJ2-6; len: 19; d_gene: .; abundance: few; CDR3aa: CASSLAPSGQSSGANVLTF; CDR3nt: TGCGCCAGCAGCTTGGCCCCCTCGGGACAAAGCTCTGGGGCCAACGTCCTGACTTTC
v_gene: TRBV4-1; j_gene: TRBJ1-1; len: 15; d_gene: .; abundance: .; CDR3aa: CASSQGDRVVTEAFF; CDR3nt: TGCGCCAGCAGCCAAGGGGACCGGGTGGTCACTGAAGCTTTCTTT
v_gene: TRBV27; j_gene: TRBJ1-2; len: 13; d_gene: .; abundance: .; CDR3aa: CASRPEGGYGYTF; CDR3nt: TGTGCCAGCAGACCAGAGGGAGGCTATGGCTACACCTTC
v_gene: TRBV11-2; j_gene: TRBJ2-7; len: 14; d_gene: .; abundance: .; CDR3aa: CASSLDQADYEQYF; CDR3nt: TGTGCCAGCAGCTTAGATCAAGCTGACTACGAGCAGTACTTC
v_gene: TRBV4-1; j_gene: TRBJ1-2; len: 12; d_gene: .; abundance: once; CDR3aa: CASSQEEHGYTF; CDR3nt: TGCGCCAGCAGCCAAGAAGAGCATGGCTACACCTTC
v_gene: TRBV5-8; j_gene: TRBJ2-3; len: 15; d_gene: TRBD1; abundance: .; CDR3aa: CASSYTGVSTDTQYF; CDR3nt: TGTGCCAGCAGCTATACAGGGGTTAGCACAGATACGCAGTATTTT
v_gene: TRBV5-4; j_gene: TRBJ1-5; len: 15; d_gene: TRBD1; abundance: .; CDR3aa: CASSPHPGQGEPQHF; CDR3nt: TGTGCCAGCAGCCCCCACCCCGGACAGGGGGAGCCCCAGCATTTT
v_gene: TRBV5-5; j_gene: TRBJ2-5; len: 15; d_gene: .; abundance: .; CDR3aa: CASSLVPGSRETQYF; CDR3nt: TGTGCCAGCAGCTTGGTGCCGGGATCAAGGGAGACCCAGTACTTC
v_gene: TRBV6-5; j_gene: TRBJ1-2; len: 12; d_gene: TRBD1; abundance: .; CDR3aa: CASSRDRDGYTF; CDR3nt: TGTGCCAGCAGTCGGGACAGGGACGGCTACACCTTC
v_gene: TRBV4-3; j_gene: TRBJ1-2; len: 13; d_gene: .; abundance: .; CDR3aa: CASSPSSRSGYTF; CDR3nt: TGCGCCAGCAGCCCCTCCAGTAGGTCCGGCTACACCTTC
v_gene: TRBV19; j_gene: TRBJ1-5; len: 17; d_gene: .; abundance: .; CDR3aa: CASSLTAWGEVGQPQHF; CDR3nt: TGTGCCAGTAGCCTTACTGCCTGGGGGGAGGTTGGTCAGCCCCAGCATTTT
v_gene: TRBV5-6; j_gene: TRBJ1-5; len: 14; d_gene: .; abundance: .; CDR3aa: CASSSRAANQPQHF; CDR3nt: TGTGCCAGCAGCTCCCGGGCCGCTAATCAGCCCCAGCATTTT
v_gene: TRBV19; j_gene: TRBJ1-1; len: 14; d_gene: .; abundance: .; CDR3aa: CASSPRAMNTEAFF; CDR3nt: TGTGCCAGTAGTCCCAGGGCTATGAACACTGAAGCTTTCTTT
v_gene: TRBV5-5; j_gene: TRBJ1-2; len: 12; d_gene: .; abundance: .; CDR3aa: CASSSVAHGYTF; CDR3nt: TGTGCCAGCAGCTCAGTCGCCCATGGCTACACCTTC
v_gene: TRBV9; j_gene: TRBJ1-1; len: 15; d_gene: .; abundance: .; CDR3aa: CASSAGTPVAAEAFF; CDR3nt: TGTGCCAGCAGTGCCGGGACACCTGTGGCAGCTGAAGCTTTCTTT
v_gene: TRBV28; j_gene: TRBJ2-7; len: 14; d_gene: TRBD1; abundance: .; CDR3aa: CASSGDRGTYEQYF; CDR3nt: TGTGCCAGCAGTGGGGACAGGGGAACCTACGAGCAGTACTTC
v_gene: TRBV10-3; j_gene: TRBJ1-2; len: 13; d_gene: TRBD1; abundance: .; CDR3aa: CAISSDRVGGYTF; CDR3nt: TGTGCCATCAGTTCGGACAGGGTTGGTGGCTACACCTTC
v_gene: TRBV27; j_gene: TRBJ2-1; len: 13; d_gene: .; abundance: .; CDR3aa: CASSFGGGNEQFF; CDR3nt: TGTGCCAGCAGTTTTGGAGGGGGCAATGAGCAGTTCTTC
v_gene: TRBV10-3; j_gene: TRBJ1-2; len: 14; d_gene: TRBD1; abundance: .; CDR3aa: CAITGQGQNYGYTF; CDR3nt: TGTGCCATCACCGGACAGGGGCAAAACTATGGCTACACCTTC
v_gene: TRBV19; j_gene: TRBJ1-2; len: 12; d_gene: .; abundance: once; CDR3aa: CASTPGFYGYTF; CDR3nt: TGTGCCAGTACTCCGGGGTTCTATGGCTACACCTTC
v_gene: TRBV7-2; j_gene: TRBJ2-5; len: 14; d_gene: TRBD2; abundance: once; CDR3aa: CASSLAGGQETQYF; CDR3nt: TGTGCCAGCAGCTTAGCGGGGGGGCAAGAGACCCAGTACTTC
v_gene: TRBV5-4; j_gene: TRBJ1-1; len: 15; d_gene: TRBD1; abundance: .; CDR3aa: CASSSKQGGDTEAFF; CDR3nt: TGTGCCAGCAGCTCTAAACAGGGGGGGGACACTGAAGCTTTCTTT
v_gene: TRBV4-1; j_gene: TRBJ1-3; len: 16; d_gene: .; abundance: .; CDR3aa: CASSLRGGEAGNTIYF; CDR3nt: TGCGCCAGCAGCCTCCGCGGCGGTGAAGCTGGAAACACCATATATTTT
v_gene: TRBV5-1; j_gene: TRBJ1-1; len: 12; d_gene: .; abundance: .; CDR3aa: CASSLGDTEAFF; CDR3nt: TGCGCCAGCAGCTTGGGAGACACTGAAGCTTTCTTT
v_gene: TRBV4-3; j_gene: TRBJ2-7; len: 13; d_gene: .; abundance: .; CDR3aa: CASSPGGGYEQYF; CDR3nt: TGCGCCAGCAGCCCTGGAGGGGGCTACGAGCAGTACTTC
v_gene: TRBV7-2; j_gene: TRBJ1-3; len: 15; d_gene: .; abundance: .; CDR3aa: CASSGGAFSGNTIYF; CDR3nt: TGTGCCAGCAGTGGGGGGGCCTTCTCTGGAAACACCATATATTTT
v_gene: TRBV5-4; j_gene: TRBJ1-2; len: 15; d_gene: TRBD1; abundance: .; CDR3aa: CASSGTGGINYGYTF; CDR3nt: TGTGCCAGCAGCGGTACAGGGGGTATAAACTATGGCTACACCTTC
v_gene: TRBV6-5; j_gene: TRBJ2-1; len: 15; d_gene: TRBD1; abundance: few; CDR3aa: CASSSGTGEYNEQFF; CDR3nt: TGTGCCAGCAGTTCCGGGACAGGGGAATACAATGAGCAGTTCTTC
v_gene: TRBV4-2; j_gene: TRBJ1-5; len: 15; d_gene: .; abundance: .; CDR3aa: CASSQDRTGNQPQHF; CDR3nt: TGTGCCAGCAGCCAAGATAGGACCGGGAATCAGCCCCAGCATTTT
v_gene: TRBV7-9; j_gene: TRBJ2-5; len: 15; d_gene: TRBD2; abundance: .; CDR3aa: CASSRLAGGLETQYF; CDR3nt: TGTGCCAGCAGCCGTCTAGCGGGGGGTTTGGAGACCCAGTACTTC
v_gene: TRBV7-8; j_gene: TRBJ1-5; len: 15; d_gene: .; abundance: .; CDR3aa: CASSLDGYSNQPQHF; CDR3nt: TGTGCCAGCAGCTTAGATGGGTATAGCAATCAGCCCCAGCATTTT